These 27 T cell receptor beta chains were sequenced from one sample in a study of breast tumors, draining lymph nodes, adjacent tissues. TCRdb processed the multiplex PCR reads anew with MiXCR; each CDR3 protein has one entry. The sample includes over 150,000 distinct CDR3 sequences, about 33% of them seen just once. The lymph nodes were axillary draining lymph nodes from breast cancer patients. Sequenced sample: axillary lymph node tissue. The source of these receptors is a female donor with breast cancer. Some clones in this sample may be carry-over from other donors' samples.

The V and J genes are TRBV13 and TRBJ2-1, with 7 bases that match TRBD1. The ends lost 5 bases at V and 6 bases at J; junction bases unmatched: 7. The CDR3 runs to 14 residues. The germline V gene has CDR1 PRHDT and CDR2 FYEKMQ (reference sequence). CDR3 loop: CASSPHGTVNEQFF. The DNA of the CDR3 is TGTGCCAGCAGCCCCCACGGGACAGTCAATGAGCAGTTCTTC.

This clonotype was detected ten times or more. The chain has TRBV2 and TRBJ1-1; D ambiguous. The ends were cut back, 4 bases at V and 4 bases at J, with 13 bases in the middle. The germline V gene encodes CDR1 SNHLY and CDR2 FYNNEI. The CDR3 runs to 14 residues. The CDR3 protein is CASSVRRGGTEAFF. CDR3 nucleotide sequence: TGTGCCAGCAGTGTAAGGCGGGGAGGCACTGAAGCTTTCTTT.

This clonotype came up many times. The chain joins TRBV9 to TRBJ2-3; D is unclear. Trimming took 0 bases from V and 3 from J, leaving 11 bases between them. Germline loops: CDR1 SGDLS, CDR2 YYNGEE. The CDR3 length is 15 residues. Here the CDR3 reads CASSVGEVRTDTQYF. The CDR3 nucleotides are TGTGCCAGCAGCGTAGGAGAGGTTAGGACAGATACGCAGTATTTT. Using reference TRBV9 and TRBJ2-3 for the parts outside the CDR3, the full variable domain is DSGVTQTPKHLITATGQRVTLRCSPRSGDLSVYWYQQSLDQGLQFLIQYYNGEERAKGNILERFSAQQFPDLHSELNLSSLELGDSALYFCASSVGEVRTDTQYFGPGTRLTVL.

This chain links TRBV5-8 with TRBJ2-2, with a possible D match to TRBD2 (6 bases). CDR1 SGHTS and CDR2 YDEGEE come from the germline V gene. The germline V and J ends were trimmed by 0 bases and 0 bases, with 9 bases remaining between them. This CDR3 contains 16 residues. The CDR3 DNA reads as TGTGCCAGCAGCTTGGGGCGGGAAACGAACACCGGGGAGCTGTTTTTT. Amino acid sequence: CASSLGRETNTGELFF.

This clonotype was counted only a few times. V and J are TRBV28 and TRBJ2-3; D possibly corresponds to TRBD2 (6 bases). This CDR3 is 16 amino acids long. Trimming took 5 bases from V and 3 from J, leaving 18 bases between them. The germline V gene has CDR1 MDHEN and CDR2 SYDVKM. The CDR3 reads CASSPSRGKKTDTQYF. DNA of the CDR3: TGTGCCAGCAGTCCGAGTCGGGGGAAGAAGACAGATACGCAGTATTTT.

At least ten counts were recorded for this clonotype. The chain combines TRBV20-1 with TRBJ2-2; TRBD2 is a possible D gene (7 bases). V was cut by 3 bases and J by 9 bases, with 14 bases left in between. CDR3 size: 13 residues. Looked up from germline, CDR1 is DFQATT and CDR2 is SNEGSKA (reference sequence). Here the CDR3 reads CSASWGGGRELFF. The CDR3 DNA follows: TGCAGTGCTAGTTGGGGGGGCGGGCGGGAGCTGTTTTTT.

At least ten counts were recorded for this clonotype. The junction shows a germline mismatch at one end, possibly a read error. The chain employs TRBV7-7 and TRBJ2-5; perhaps TRBD2 as D (6 bases). CDR1 and CDR2 from the germline V gene are SSHAT and FNYEAQ (reference sequence). This CDR3 has 14 residues. As DNA, the CDR3 is TGTGCTAGCAGCCGGACGGGGGTTGGAGAGACCCAGTACTTC. This gives the protein CASSRTGVGETQYF.

The sample holds many counts of this clonotype. The CDR3 sequence is CASSQTVSGNTIYF. CDR3 bases: TGCGCCAGCAGCCAAACAGTCTCTGGAAACACCATATATTTT. The J gene is TRBJ1-3, the V gene TRBV5-1; no clear D. The CDR3 extends over 14 amino acids. Germline CDR1 is SGHRS and CDR2 is YFSETQ. The V end lost 4 bases, the J end lost 0 bases, and 8 bases lay between the germline ends.

This clonotype was observed at least ten times. The chain joins TRBV13 to TRBJ2-7; D is possibly TRBD2 (6 bases). Trimming removed 5 bases from V and 3 bases from J, with 14 bases in between. This CDR3 is 14 amino acids long. Germline V gene data show CDR1 as PRHDT and CDR2 as FYEKMQ (reference sequence). The CDR3 DNA reads as TGTGCCAGCAGCATGCCGGGACTTATCTACGAGCAGTACTTC. This gives the protein CASSMPGLIYEQYF.

This clonotype was found a few times. An end of the junction does not agree with germline; a read error may underlie this. The chain uses TRBV5-1 and TRBJ2-7, with 8 bases identical to TRBD1. The CDR3 sequence is 15 residues long. In germline, CDR1 is SGHRS, CDR2 YFSETQ. In DNA, the CDR3 is TGCGCCAGCAGCCGAGGACAGGGAAGTTTCTACAAGCAGTACTTC. It specifies CASSRGQGSFYKQYF.

In this sample, this clonotype turned up a few times. J is TRBJ2-2 and V is TRBV13; D remains unclear. This CDR3 contains 13 residues. Germline V lookup: CDR1 PRHDT, CDR2 FYEKMQ (reference sequence). V gave up 7 bases and J gave up 6 bases, with 12 bases separating them. This CDR3 is CASTVPDPGELFF. CDR3 coding DNA: TGTGCCAGCACCGTACCGGATCCCGGGGAGCTGTTTTTT.

Comments on this clonotype: At one end the junction does not follow the germline gene, possibly because of a read error. The chain employs TRBV19 and TRBJ1-1; D is perhaps TRBD1 (5 bases). In germline, CDR1 is LNHDA, CDR2 SQIVND (reference sequence). CDR3 length: 15 amino acids. DNA of the CDR3: TGCGCCAGTAGTATCTCTTGGACATCGAACACTGAAGCTTTCTTT. Protein product: CASSISWTSNTEAFF.

At least ten counts were recorded for this clonotype. This chain links TRBV5-6 with TRBJ2-1; 9 bases align to TRBD1. CDR3 length: 16 residues. The J segment lost 8 bases and the V segment lost 4 bases, leaving 13 bases of the junction unmatched. Germline-derived CDR1 and CDR2 are SGHDT and YYEEEE. For the CDR3, the DNA is TGTGCCAGCAGCATCCTAGGGACAGGGAGGTCCGATGAGCAGTTCTTC. Its protein product is CASSILGTGRSDEQFF.

The chain uses TRBV6-6 and TRBJ1-1; D perhaps matches TRBD1 (5 bases). This CDR3 has 14 amino acids. The germline CDR1 and CDR2 sequences are MNHNY and SVGAGI (reference sequence). Trimming removed 0 bases at V and 5 bases at J, with 10 bases between. CDR3 in amino acids: CASSYSKWGTEAFF. The CDR3 DNA is TGTGCCAGCAGTTACTCGAAGTGGGGGACTGAAGCTTTCTTT.

This clonotype has a handful of counts. The V call is TRBV6-1, the J call TRBJ2-5, with 12 nucleotides matching TRBD1. The CDR3 consists of 18 residues. Trimming cost V 3 bases and J 7 bases; bases outside gene matches: 15. CDR1 and CDR2 (germline): MNHNS, SASEGT. Here the CDR3 reads CASSEVGQGATILGTQYF. The CDR3 nucleotides are TGTGCCAGCAGTGAGGTGGGACAGGGGGCTACAATTCTCGGGACCCAGTACTTC.

Notes on this clonotype: One base away lies a much larger clone, so this may be a sequencing read error. The rearrangement links TRBV5-5 to TRBJ2-5; 8 positions agree with TRBD1. This CDR3 spans 16 amino acids. Germline V lookup: CDR1 SGHKS, CDR2 YYEKEE (reference sequence). The CDR3 spells CANSLEPTGAVETQYF. DNA of the CDR3: TGTGCCAACAGCTTGGAACCGACAGGGGCGGTGGAGACCCAGTACTTC.

There are many counts of this clonotype. The CDR3 DNA reads TGTGCCAGCAGTTACTCCACGGAACCTGGAGGAAACACCATATATTTT. The encoded protein is CASSYSTEPGGNTIYF. This chain connects TRBV6-6 to TRBJ1-3; D is unresolved. The CDR3 runs 16 residues. Germline V gives CDR1 MNHNY, CDR2 SVGAGI (reference sequence). Trimming stripped 0 bases from V and 4 bases from J, with 13 bases between.

This clonotype was seen at least ten times. With a much larger clone just one base away, this may be a read error. The V gene is TRBV20-1, the J gene TRBJ1-2; tentative D call: TRBD1 (6 bases). The CDR3 totals 12 residues. Germline loops: CDR1 DFQATT, CDR2 SNEGSKA (reference sequence). The CDR3 DNA follows: TGCAGTGCTAGAGGGGGGCCCTGGGGCTCCACCTTC. This sequence encodes CSARGGPWGSTF.

A note on this clonotype: A read error is possible here, since a much larger clone lies one base away. The rearrangement uses TRBV6-4 and TRBJ2-7; D ambiguous. Germline values: CDR1 MRHNA, CDR2 SNTAGT. This CDR3 comprises 14 residues. The CDR3 sequence: CAGSAELDSYEQYF. The CDR3 DNA reads as TGTGCCGGCAGTGCAGAACTTGACTCCTACGAGCAGTACTTC.

In its sample, this clonotype was seen many times. This chain uses TRBV2 with TRBJ1-1, with a possible D match to TRBD1 (5 bases). The CDR3 has 12 amino acids. The V gene lost 4 bases and the J gene lost 5 bases, with 8 bases spanning the gap. Looked up from germline, CDR1 is SNHLY and CDR2 is FYNNEI. CDR3 amino acids: CASSGGVTEAFF. CDR3 nucleotide sequence: TGTGCCAGCAGTGGAGGGGTGACTGAAGCTTTCTTT.

This clonotype was counted many times. The chain is built from TRBV12-3 or TRBV12-4 and TRBJ2-3; maybe TRBD2 (6 bases). The V end was cut by 7 bases, the J end by 3 bases, with 17 bases between. The CDR3 covers 15 residues. The CDR3 here is CASTPPGGWTDTQYF. CDR3 bases: TGTGCCAGCACCCCTCCCGGGGGATGGACAGATACGCAGTATTTT.

The genes are TRBV6-2 or TRBV6-3 and TRBJ1-3, with D unclear. The CDR3 consists of 13 residues. V dropped 0 bases and J dropped 7 bases, with 7 bases sitting between them. Germline CDR1 is MNHEY and CDR2 is SVGEGT. As DNA, the CDR3 is TGTGCCAGCAGTTACTCGACCTTGAACACCATATATTTT. It is translated as CASSYSTLNTIYF.

This clonotype was detected many times. The chain recombines TRBV20-1 with TRBJ2-3; 8 bases agree with TRBD2. Trimming at V came to 5 bases and at J to 10 bases, leaving 17 bases not matched to a gene. Germline CDR1 DFQATT, CDR2 SNEGSKA (reference sequence). The CDR3 has 15 amino acids. The CDR3 sequence is CSAPHQGLVTGAQYF. The DNA of the CDR3 is TGCAGTGCTCCCCATCAGGGACTAGTGACTGGTGCGCAGTATTTT.

Turning to this clonotype: This may arise from a read error, as a much more abundant clone is one base away. The chain couples TRBV19 to TRBJ1-5, with TRBD1 identical over 9 bases. This CDR3 contains 15 residues. Germline lookup yields CDR1 LNHDA and CDR2 SQIVND (reference sequence). CDR3 protein: CASGIASTGGQPQHF. The DNA of the CDR3 is TGTGCCAGTGGTATAGCCTCGACAGGGGGTCAGCCCCAGCATTTT.

Comments on this clonotype: This may arise from a read error, as a much more abundant clone is one base away. This rearrangement joins TRBV12-3 or TRBV12-4 to TRBJ2-1, with D unclear. The CDR3 totals 14 residues. The CDR3 nucleotides read TGTGCCAGCAGGGGCCTTTTCTCCTACAATGGGCAGTTCTTC. It codes for CASRGLFSYNGQFF.

This clonotype was detected only once. The CDR3 coding sequence is TGCAGTGCTTCGCAGGCAGGCTCTGGGGAGGAAAAACTGTTTTTT. The encoded protein is CSASQAGSGEEKLFF. The chain joins TRBV20-1 to TRBJ1-4; D gene unclear. There are 15 residues in the CDR3. V lost 5 bases and J lost 8, with 21 bases in between. CDR1 is DFQATT, CDR2 SNEGSKA, per germline (reference sequence).

In this sample, this clonotype turned up many times. V usage is TRBV9 and J usage is TRBJ2-6; D may be TRBD2 (6 bases). The CDR3 is 18 residues long. Looked up from germline, CDR1 is SGDLS and CDR2 is YYNGEE. Trimming shortened V by 2 bases and J by 2 bases, and 17 bases separated the two germline ends. CDR3 in DNA: TGTGCCAGCAGCGTGTTTGGGGGGACGGCGGCTGGGGCCAACGTCCTGACTTTC. As protein: CASSVFGGTAAGANVLTF.